This T cell receptor (beta chain) is from a study of blood T cell repertoires in COVID-19. Germline CDR1 and CDR2: MGHRA and YSYEKL. The V and J ends lost 0 bases and 5 bases respectively, with 13 bases between them. This CDR3 has 15 residues. The assay was immunoSEQ multiplex PCR, and TCRdb's table has in-frame clones only and misses some. The sample lists about 220,000 clones, over 80% seen once, with around 2.6% in the top ten. This receptor was taken from a woman between 25 and 40 years old with acute COVID-19. The sample taken for sequencing was PBMCs or T cells enriched from blood (not recorded which). This chain uses TRBV4-1 with TRBJ2-5; the D gene is possibly TRBD2 (5 bases). The CDR3 spells CASSQDGGPAETQYF. The CDR3 bases are TGCGCCAGCAGCCAAGATGGAGGTCCGGCGGAGACCCAGTACTTC.